The T cell receptor beta chain under discussion was sequenced for a study of control samples from healthy donors and cancer patients. Method: immunoSEQ multiplex PCR; TCRdb's copy keeps in-frame clones and lacks some. The repertoire holds 190,000 or so clones, with approximately 92% as singletons. Germline CDR1 MDHEN, CDR2 SYDVKM. V shed 4 bases, J shed 3 bases, and the junction held 3 bases outside the gene matches. This CDR3 has 15 residues. The clonotype comes from a man younger than 30 in good health. Input material: blood. The chain joins TRBV28 to TRBJ2-3; 11 nucleotides line up with TRBD2. CDR3 coding DNA: TGTGCCAGCAGTTCTAGCGGGGGGACAACAGATACGCAGTATTTT. This gives the protein CASSSSGGTTDTQYF.